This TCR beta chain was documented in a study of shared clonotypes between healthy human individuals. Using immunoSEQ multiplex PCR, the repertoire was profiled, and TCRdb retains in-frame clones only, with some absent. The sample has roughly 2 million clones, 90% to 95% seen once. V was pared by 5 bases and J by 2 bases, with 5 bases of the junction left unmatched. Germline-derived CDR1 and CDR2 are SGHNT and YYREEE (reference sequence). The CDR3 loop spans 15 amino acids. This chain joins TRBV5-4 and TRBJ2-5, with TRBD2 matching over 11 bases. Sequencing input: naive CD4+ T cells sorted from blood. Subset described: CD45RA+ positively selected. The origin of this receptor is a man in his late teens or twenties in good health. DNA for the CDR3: TGTGCCAGCAGTCCGGGGACTAGCGGACAAGAGACCCAGTACTTC. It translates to CASSPGTSGQETQYF.